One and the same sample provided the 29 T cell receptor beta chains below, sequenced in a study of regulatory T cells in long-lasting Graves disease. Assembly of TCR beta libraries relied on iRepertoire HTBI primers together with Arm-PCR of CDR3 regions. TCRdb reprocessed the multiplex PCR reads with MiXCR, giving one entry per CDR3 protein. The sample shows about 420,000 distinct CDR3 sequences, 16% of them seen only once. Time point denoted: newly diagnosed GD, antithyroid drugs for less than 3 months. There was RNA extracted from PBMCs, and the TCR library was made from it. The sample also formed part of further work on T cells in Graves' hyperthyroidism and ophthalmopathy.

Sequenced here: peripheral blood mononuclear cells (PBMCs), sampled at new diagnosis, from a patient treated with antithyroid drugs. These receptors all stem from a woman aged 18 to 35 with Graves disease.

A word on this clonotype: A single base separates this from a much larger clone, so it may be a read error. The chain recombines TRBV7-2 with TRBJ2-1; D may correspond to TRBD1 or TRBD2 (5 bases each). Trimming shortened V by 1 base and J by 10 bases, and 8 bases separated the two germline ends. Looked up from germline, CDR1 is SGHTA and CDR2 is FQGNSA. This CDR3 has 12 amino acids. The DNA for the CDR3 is TGTGCCAGCAGCTTAGATTGGGACGAGCAGTTCTTC. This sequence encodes CASSLDWDEQFF. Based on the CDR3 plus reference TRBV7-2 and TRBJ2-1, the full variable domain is GAGVSQSPSNKVTEKGKDVELRCDPISGHTALYWYRQSLGQGLEFLIYFQGNSAPDKSGLPSDRFSAERTGGSVSTLTIQRTQQEDSAVYLCASSLDWDEQFFGPGTRLTVL.

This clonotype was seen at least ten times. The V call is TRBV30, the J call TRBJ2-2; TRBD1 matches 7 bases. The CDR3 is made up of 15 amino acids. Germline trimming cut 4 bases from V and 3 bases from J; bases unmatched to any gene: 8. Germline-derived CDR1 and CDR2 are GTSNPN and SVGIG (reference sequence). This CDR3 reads CAWTAPGQDTGELFF. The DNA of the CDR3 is TGTGCCTGGACGGCCCCCGGACAGGACACCGGGGAGCTGTTTTTT.

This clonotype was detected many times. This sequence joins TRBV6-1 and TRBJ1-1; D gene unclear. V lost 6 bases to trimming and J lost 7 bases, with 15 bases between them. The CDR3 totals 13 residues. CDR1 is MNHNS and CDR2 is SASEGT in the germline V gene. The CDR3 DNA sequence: TGTGCCAGCAGCCATACCCTCTACAGTGAAGCTTTCTTT. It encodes CASSHTLYSEAFF.

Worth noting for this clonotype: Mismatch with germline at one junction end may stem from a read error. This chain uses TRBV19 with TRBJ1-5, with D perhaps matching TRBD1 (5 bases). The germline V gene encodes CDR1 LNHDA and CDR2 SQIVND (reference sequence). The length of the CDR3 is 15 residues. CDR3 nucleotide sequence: TGTGCCAGTAGTTACCCGGGACGGAGCAATCAACCCCAGCATTTT. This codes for CASSYPGRSNQPQHF.

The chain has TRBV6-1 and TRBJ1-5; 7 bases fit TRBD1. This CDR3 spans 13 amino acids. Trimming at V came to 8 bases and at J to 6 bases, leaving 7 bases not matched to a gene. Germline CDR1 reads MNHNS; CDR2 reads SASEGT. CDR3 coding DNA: TGTGCCAGCGGCGACAGGGAAACTCAGCCCCAGCATTTT. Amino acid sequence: CASGDRETQPQHF.

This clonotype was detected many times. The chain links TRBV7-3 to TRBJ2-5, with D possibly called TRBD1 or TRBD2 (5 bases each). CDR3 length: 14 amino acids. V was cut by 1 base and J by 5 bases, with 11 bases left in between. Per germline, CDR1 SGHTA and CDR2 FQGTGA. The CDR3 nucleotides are TGTGCCAGCAGCTTAAACGGGGCTTCGGAGACCCAGTACTTC. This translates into CASSLNGASETQYF.

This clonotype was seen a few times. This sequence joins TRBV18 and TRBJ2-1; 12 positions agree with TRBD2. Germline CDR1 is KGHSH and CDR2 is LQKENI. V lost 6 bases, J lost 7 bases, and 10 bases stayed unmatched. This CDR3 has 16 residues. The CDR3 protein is CASSPRTSGTRNEQFF. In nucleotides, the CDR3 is TGTGCCAGCTCTCCGAGGACTAGCGGGACAAGGAATGAGCAGTTCTTC.

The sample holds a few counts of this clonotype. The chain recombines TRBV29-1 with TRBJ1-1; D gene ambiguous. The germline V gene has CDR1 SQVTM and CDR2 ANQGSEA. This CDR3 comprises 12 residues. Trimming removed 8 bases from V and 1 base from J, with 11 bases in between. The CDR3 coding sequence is TGCAGCACCGGACGGCAGAACACTGAAGCTTTCTTT. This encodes CSTGRQNTEAFF.

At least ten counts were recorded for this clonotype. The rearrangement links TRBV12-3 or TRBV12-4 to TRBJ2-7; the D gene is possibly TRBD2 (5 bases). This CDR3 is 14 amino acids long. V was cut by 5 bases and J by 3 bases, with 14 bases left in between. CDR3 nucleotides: TGTGCCAGCAGTAAACGGACTGACGACTACGAGCAGTACTTC. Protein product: CASSKRTDDYEQYF.

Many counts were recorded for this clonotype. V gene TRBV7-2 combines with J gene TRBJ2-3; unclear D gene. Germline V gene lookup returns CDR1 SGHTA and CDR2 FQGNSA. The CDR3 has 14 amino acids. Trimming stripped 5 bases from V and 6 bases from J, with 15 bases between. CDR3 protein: CASSLGWVPDTQYF. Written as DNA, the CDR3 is TGTGCCAGCAGCCTAGGGTGGGTTCCTGATACGCAGTATTTT.

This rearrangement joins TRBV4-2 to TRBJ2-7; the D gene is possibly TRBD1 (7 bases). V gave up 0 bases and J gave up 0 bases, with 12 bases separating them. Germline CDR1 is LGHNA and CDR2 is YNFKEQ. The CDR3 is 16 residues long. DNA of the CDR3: TGTGCCAGCAGCCAAGATTGGGGGGACAGCTCCTACGAGCAGTACTTC. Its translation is CASSQDWGDSSYEQYF.

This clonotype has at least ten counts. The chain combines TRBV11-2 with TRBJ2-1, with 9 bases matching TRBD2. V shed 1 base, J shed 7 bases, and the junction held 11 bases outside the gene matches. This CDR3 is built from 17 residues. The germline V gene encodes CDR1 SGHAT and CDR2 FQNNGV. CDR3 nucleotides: TGTGCCAGCAGCTTAGGGTTGCGGCTAGCGGGAAAAAATGAGCAGTTCTTC. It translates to CASSLGLRLAGKNEQFF.

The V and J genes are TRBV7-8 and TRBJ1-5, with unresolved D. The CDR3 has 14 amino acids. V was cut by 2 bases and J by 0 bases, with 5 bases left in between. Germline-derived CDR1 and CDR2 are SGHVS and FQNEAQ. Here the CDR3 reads CASSLSDSNQPQHF. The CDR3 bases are TGTGCCAGCAGCTTAAGCGATAGCAATCAGCCCCAGCATTTT.

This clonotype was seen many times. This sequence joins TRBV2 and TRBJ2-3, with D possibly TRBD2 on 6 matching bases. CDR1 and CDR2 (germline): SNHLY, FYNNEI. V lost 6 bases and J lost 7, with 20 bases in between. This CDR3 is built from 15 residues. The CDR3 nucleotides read TGTGCCAGCAGGGAATGGACTAACGCACAGAATACGCAGTATTTT. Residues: CASREWTNAQNTQYF.

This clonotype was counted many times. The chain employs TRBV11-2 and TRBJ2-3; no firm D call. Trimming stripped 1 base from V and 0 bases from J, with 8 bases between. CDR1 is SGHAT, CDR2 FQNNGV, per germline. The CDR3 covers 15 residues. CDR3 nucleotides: TGTGCCAGCAGCTTAGGTCAATTGAGCACAGATACGCAGTATTTT. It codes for CASSLGQLSTDTQYF.

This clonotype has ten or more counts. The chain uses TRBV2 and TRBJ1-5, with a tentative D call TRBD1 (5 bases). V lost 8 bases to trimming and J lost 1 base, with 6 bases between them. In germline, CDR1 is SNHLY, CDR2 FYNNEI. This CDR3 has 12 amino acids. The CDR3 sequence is CASRDSNQPQHF. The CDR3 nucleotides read TGTGCCAGCCGGGACAGCAATCAGCCCCAGCATTTT.

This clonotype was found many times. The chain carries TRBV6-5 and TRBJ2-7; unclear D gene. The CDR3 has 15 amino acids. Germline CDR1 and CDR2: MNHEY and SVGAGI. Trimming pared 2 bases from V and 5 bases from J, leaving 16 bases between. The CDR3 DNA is TGTGCCAGCAGTTACGAGACGGAAGAACCCCACGAGCAGTACTTC. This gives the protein CASSYETEEPHEQYF.

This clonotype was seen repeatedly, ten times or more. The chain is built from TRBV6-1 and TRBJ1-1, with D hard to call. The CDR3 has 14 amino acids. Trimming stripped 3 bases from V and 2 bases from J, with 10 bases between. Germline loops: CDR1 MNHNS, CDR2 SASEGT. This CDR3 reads CASSEGGLNTEAFF. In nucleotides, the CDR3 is TGTGCCAGCAGTGAGGGAGGACTAAACACTGAAGCTTTCTTT.

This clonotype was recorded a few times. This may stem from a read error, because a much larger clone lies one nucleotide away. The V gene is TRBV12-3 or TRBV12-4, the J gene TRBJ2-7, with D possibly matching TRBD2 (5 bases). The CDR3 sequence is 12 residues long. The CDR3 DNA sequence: TGTGTCAGCACCCCCGGGGCCTACGAGCAGTACTTC. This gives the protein CVSTPGAYEQYF.

CDR3 nucleotide sequence: TGTGCCAGCAGCTTCGACGCGGCTAGCGGGAGGACCGGGGAGCTGTTTTTT. This sequence encodes CASSFDAASGRTGELFF. The chain carries TRBV6-1 and TRBJ2-2, with TRBD2 matching over 11 bases. The CDR3 sequence is 17 residues long. In germline, CDR1 is MNHNS, CDR2 SASEGT. V shed 6 bases, J shed 5 bases, and the junction held 11 bases outside the gene matches.

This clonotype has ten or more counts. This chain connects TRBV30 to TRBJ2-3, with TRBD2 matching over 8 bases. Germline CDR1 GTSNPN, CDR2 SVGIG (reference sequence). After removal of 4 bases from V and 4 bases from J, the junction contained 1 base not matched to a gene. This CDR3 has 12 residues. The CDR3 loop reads CAWKAGADTQYF. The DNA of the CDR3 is TGTGCCTGGAAAGCGGGAGCAGATACGCAGTATTTT.

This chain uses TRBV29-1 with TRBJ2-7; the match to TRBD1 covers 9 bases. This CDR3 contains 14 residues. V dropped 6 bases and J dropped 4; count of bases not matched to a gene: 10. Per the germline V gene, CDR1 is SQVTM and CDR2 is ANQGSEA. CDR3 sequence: CSVDRTGDGYEQYF. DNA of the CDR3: TGCAGCGTCGACAGGACAGGGGACGGGTACGAGCAGTACTTC.

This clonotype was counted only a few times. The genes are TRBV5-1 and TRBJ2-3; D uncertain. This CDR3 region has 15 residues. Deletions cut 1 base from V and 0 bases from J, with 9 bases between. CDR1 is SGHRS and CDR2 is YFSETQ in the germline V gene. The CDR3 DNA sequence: TGCGCCAGCAGCTTGACGGACCCTAGCACAGATACGCAGTATTTT. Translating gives CASSLTDPSTDTQYF.

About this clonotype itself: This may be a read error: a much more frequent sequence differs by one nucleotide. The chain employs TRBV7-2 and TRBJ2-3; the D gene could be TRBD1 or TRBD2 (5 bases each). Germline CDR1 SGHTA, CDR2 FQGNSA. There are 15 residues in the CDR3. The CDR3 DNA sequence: TGTGCCAACAGCTTAAGGGGACCCACTCCCGATACGCAGTATTTT. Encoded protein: CANSLRGPTPDTQYF. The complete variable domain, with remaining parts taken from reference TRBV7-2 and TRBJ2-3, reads GAGVSQSPSNKVTEKGKDVELRCDPISGHTALYWYRQSLGQGLEFLIYFQGNSAPDKSGLPSDRFSAERTGGSVSTLTIQRTQQEDSAVYLCANSLRGPTPDTQYFGPGTRLTVL.

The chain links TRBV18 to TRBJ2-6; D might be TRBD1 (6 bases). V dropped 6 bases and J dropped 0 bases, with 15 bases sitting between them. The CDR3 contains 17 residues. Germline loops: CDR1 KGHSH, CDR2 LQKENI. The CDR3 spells CASSDRDIHSGANVLTF. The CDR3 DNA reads TGTGCCAGCTCCGATCGGGACATTCACTCTGGGGCCAACGTCCTGACTTTC.

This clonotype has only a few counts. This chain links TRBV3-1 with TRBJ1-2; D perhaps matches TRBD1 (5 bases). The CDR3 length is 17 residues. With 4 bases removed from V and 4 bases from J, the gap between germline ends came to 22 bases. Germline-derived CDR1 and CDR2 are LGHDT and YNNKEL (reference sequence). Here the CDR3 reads CASSLKNRPSTSYGYTF. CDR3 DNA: TGTGCCAGCAGCCTCAAGAACAGGCCTTCTACATCCTATGGCTACACCTTC.

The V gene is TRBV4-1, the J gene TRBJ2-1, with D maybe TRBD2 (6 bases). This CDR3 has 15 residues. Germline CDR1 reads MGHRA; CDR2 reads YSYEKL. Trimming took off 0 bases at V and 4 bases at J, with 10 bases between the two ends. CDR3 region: CASSQELANYNEQFF. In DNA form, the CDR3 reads TGCGCCAGCAGCCAAGAGCTAGCGAATTACAATGAGCAGTTCTTC.

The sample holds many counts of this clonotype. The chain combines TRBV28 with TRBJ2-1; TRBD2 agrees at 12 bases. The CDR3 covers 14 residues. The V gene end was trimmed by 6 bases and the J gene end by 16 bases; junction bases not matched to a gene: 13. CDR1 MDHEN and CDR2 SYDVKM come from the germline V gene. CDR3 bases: TGTGCCAGCAGGGGGGGGACTAGCGGGCAACATTTTTTCTTC. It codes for CASRGGTSGQHFFF.

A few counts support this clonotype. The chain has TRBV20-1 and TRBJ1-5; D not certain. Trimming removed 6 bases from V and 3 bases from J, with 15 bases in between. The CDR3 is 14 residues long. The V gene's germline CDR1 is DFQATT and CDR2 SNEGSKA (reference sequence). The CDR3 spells CSALALDPNQPQHF. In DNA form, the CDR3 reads TGCAGTGCCCTGGCGCTGGATCCCAATCAGCCCCAGCATTTT.